This T cell receptor beta chain appears in the sequencing data of a study of T cells in Graves' hyperthyroidism and ophthalmopathy. Overall study findings and caveats: Ophthalmopathy and stable hyperthyroidism were told apart by a 13 V-J model.

Trimming removed 3 bases at V and 2 bases at J, with 10 bases between. CDR1 is MNHNS and CDR2 is SASEGT in the germline V gene. The CDR3 contains 14 residues. Worth noting for this clonotype: Its antigen is currently unknown.

Those patients with uncontrolled infection, other autoimmune disease, pregnancy or lactation were excluded. Researchers amplified the TCR beta CDR3 regions from RNA transcripts. First-round RT-PCR targeting the TCR CDR3 was performed with the HTBI primer set. TCRdb independently ran MiXCR on the multiplex PCR reads; one entry per CDR3 protein. The table has about 400,000 distinct CDR3 sequences, just under 25% seen once; the top ten hold roughly 70%. The rearrangement joins TRBV6-1 to TRBJ1-2; tentative D call: TRBD1 (6 bases). Source material: blood. The clonotype was recovered from a man in his fifties with Graves' hyperthyroidism. The CDR3: CASSDGGGNYGYTF. The CDR3 nucleotides are TGTGCCAGCAGTGATGGGGGGGGCAACTATGGCTACACCTTC.